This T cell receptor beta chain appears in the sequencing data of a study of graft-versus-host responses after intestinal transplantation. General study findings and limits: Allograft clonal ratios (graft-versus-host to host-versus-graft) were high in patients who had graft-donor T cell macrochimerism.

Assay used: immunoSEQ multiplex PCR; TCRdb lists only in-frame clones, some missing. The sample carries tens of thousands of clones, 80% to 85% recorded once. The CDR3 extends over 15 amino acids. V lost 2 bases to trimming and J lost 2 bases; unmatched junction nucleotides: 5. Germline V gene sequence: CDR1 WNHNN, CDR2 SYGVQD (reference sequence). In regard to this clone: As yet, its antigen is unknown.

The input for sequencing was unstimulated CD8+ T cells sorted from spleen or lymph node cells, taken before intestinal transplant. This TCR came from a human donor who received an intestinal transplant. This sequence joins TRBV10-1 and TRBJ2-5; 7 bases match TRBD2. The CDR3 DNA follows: TGCGCCAGCAGTGAGGGACTAGGGGCACAAGAGACCCAGTACTTC. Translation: CASSEGLGAQETQYF.